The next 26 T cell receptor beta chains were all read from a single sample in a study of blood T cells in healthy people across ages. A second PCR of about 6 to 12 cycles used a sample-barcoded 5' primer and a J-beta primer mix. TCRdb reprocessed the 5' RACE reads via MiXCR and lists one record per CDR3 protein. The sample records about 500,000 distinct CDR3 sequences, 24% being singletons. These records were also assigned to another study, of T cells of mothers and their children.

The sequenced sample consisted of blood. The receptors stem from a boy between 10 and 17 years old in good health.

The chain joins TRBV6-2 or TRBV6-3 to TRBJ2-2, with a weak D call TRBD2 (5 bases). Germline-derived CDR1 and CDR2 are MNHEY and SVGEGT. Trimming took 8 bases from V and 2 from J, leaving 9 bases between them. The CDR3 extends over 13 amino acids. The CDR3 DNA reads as TGTGCCAGCGGACTGACAAACACCGGGGAGCTGTTTTTT. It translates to CASGLTNTGELFF.

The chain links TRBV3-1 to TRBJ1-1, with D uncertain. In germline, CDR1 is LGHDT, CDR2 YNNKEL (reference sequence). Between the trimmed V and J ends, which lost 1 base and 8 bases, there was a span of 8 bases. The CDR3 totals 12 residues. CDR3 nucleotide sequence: TGTGCCAGCAGCCAAGCTGAACAAGAAGCTTTCTTT. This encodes CASSQAEQEAFF. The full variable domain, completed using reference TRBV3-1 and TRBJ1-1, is DTAVSQTPKYLVTQMGNDKSIKCEQNLGHDTMYWYKQDSKKFLKIMFSYNNKELIINETVPNRFSPKSPDKAHLNLHINSLELGDSAVYFCASSQAEQEAFFGQGTRLTVV.

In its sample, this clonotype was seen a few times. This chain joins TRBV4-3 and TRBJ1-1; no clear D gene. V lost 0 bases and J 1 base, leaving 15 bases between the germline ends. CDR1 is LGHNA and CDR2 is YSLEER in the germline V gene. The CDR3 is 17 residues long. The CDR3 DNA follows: TGCGCCAGCAGCCAAGAAGTCCACTTAGCCTGGAACACTGAAGCTTTCTTT. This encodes CASSQEVHLAWNTEAFF.

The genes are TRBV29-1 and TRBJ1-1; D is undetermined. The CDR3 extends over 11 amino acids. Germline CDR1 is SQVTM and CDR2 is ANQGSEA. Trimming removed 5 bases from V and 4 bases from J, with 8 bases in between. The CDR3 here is CSVYHGTEAFF. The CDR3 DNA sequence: TGCAGCGTTTATCACGGCACTGAAGCTTTCTTT.

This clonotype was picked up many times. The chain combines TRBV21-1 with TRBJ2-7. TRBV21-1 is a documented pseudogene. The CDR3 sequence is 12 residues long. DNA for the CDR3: TGTGCCAGCAGCAAACACTCCTACGAGCAGTACTTC. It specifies CASSKHSYEQYF.

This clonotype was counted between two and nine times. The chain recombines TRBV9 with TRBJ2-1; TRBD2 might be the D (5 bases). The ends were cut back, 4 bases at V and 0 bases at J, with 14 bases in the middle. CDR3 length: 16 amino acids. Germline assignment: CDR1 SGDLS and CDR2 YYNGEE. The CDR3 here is CASSLYGESSYNEQFF. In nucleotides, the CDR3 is TGTGCCAGCAGCCTTTACGGGGAAAGCTCCTACAATGAGCAGTTCTTC. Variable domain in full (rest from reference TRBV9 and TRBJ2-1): DSGVTQTPKHLITATGQRVTLRCSPRSGDLSVYWYQQSLDQGLQFLIQYYNGEERAKGNILERFSAQQFPDLHSELNLSSLELGDSALYFCASSLYGESSYNEQFFGPGTRLTVL.

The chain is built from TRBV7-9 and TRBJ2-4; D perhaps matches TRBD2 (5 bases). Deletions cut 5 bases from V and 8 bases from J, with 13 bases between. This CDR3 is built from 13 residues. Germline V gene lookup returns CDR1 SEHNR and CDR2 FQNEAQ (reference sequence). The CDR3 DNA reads TGTGCCAGCAGCCCCTCGGGGAGTGACATTCAGTACTTC. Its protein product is CASSPSGSDIQYF.

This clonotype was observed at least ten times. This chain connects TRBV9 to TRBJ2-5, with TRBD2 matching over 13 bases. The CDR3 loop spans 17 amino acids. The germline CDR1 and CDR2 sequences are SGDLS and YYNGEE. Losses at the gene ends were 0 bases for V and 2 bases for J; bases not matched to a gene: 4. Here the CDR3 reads CASSVGGLAGTQETQYF. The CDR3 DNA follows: TGTGCCAGCAGCGTAGGGGGACTAGCGGGGACGCAAGAGACCCAGTACTTC. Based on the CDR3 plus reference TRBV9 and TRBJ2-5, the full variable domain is DSGVTQTPKHLITATGQRVTLRCSPRSGDLSVYWYQQSLDQGLQFLIQYYNGEERAKGNILERFSAQQFPDLHSELNLSSLELGDSALYFCASSVGGLAGTQETQYFGPGTRLLVL.

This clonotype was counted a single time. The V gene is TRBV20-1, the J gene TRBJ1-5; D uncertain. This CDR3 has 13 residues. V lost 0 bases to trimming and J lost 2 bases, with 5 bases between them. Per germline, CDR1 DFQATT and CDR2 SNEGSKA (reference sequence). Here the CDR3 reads CSARERGNQPQHF. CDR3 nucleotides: TGCAGTGCTAGAGAACGAGGCAATCAGCCCCAGCATTTT.

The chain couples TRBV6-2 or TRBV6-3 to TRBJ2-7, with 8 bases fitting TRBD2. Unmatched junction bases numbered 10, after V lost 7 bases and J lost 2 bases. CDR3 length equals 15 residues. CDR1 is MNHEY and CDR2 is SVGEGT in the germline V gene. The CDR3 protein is CASTLDPGLAYEQYF. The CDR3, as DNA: TGTGCCAGCACTCTCGACCCGGGACTAGCCTACGAGCAGTACTTC.

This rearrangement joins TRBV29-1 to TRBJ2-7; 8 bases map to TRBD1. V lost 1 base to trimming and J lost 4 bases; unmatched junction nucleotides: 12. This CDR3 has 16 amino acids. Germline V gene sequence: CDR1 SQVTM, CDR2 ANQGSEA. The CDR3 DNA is TGCAGCGTTGAAGTGGTGGACAGGGCCTCGGGGTACGAGCAGTACTTC. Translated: CSVEVVDRASGYEQYF.

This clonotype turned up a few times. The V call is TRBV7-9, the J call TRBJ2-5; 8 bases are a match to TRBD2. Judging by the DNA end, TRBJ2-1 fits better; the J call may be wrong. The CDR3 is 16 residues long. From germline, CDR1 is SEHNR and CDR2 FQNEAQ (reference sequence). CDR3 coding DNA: TGTGCCAGCAACACCGTAGCGGGGCCCACCTACAATGAGCAGTTCTTC. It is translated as CASNTVAGPTYNEQFF.

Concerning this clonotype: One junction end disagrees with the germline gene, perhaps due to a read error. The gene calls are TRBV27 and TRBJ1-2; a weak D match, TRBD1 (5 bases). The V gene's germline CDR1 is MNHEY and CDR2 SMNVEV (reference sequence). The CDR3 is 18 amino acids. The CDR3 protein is CASSLMEGVGGSPYRYTF. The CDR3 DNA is TGTGCCAGCAGTTTAATGGAAGGAGTCGGGGGTTCTCCCTATCGCTACACCTTC.

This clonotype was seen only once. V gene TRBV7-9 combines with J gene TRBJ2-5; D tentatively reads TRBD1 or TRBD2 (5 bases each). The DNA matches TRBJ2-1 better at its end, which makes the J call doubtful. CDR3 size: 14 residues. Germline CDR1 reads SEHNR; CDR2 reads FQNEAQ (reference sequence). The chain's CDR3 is CASSLASGRDEQFF. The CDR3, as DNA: TGTGCCAGCAGCTTAGCTTCGGGGCGAGATGAGCAGTTCTTC.

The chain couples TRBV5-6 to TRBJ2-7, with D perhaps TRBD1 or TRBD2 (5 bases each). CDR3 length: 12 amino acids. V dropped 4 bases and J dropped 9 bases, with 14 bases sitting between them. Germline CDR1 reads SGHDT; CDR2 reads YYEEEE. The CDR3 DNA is TGTGCCAGCAGCATCCGGGACGGGTCGCAGTACTTC. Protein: CASSIRDGSQYF.

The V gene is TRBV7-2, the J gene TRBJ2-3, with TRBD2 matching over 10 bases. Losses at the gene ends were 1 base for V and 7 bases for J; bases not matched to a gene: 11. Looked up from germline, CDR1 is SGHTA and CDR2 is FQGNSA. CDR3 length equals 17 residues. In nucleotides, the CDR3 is TGTGCCAGCAGCTTAGTTTCGAGCGGGGGGGTCCACAATACGCAGTATTTT. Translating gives CASSLVSSGGVHNTQYF.

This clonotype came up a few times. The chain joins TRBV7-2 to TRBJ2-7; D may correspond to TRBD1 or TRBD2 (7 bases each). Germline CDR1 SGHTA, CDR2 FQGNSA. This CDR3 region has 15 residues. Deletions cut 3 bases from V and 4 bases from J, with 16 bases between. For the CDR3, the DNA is TGTGCCAGCAGCTTTAAAGGGACAGCGGGGTACGAGCAGTACTTC. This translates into CASSFKGTAGYEQYF.

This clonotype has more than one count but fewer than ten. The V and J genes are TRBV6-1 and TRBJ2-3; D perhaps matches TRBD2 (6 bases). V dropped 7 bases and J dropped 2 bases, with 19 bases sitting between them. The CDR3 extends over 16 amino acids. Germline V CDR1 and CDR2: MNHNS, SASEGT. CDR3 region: CASNPLRGAYTDTQYF. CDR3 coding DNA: TGTGCCAGCAATCCACTCCGCGGGGCCTACACAGATACGCAGTATTTT.

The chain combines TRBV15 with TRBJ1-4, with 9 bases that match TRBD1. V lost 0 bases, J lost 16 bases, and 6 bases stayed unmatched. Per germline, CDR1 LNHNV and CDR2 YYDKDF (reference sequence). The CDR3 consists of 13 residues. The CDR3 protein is CATSRDFMGQGFF. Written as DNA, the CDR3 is TGTGCCACCAGCAGAGATTTCATGGGACAGGGGTTTTTT.

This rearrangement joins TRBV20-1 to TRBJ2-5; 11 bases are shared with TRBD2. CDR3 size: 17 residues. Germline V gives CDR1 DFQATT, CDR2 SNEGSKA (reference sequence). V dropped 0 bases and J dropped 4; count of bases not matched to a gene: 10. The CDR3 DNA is TGCAGTGCTAGAGATCTATATAGCGGGAGGGCCCCAGAGACCCAGTACTTC. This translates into CSARDLYSGRAPETQYF.

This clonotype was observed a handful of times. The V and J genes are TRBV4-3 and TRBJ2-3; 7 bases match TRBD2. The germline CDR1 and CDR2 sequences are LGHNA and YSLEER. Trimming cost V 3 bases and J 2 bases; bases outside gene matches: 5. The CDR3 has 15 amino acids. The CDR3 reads CASSHEAGITDTQYF. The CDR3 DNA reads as TGCGCCAGCAGCCACGAAGCGGGGATCACAGATACGCAGTATTTT.

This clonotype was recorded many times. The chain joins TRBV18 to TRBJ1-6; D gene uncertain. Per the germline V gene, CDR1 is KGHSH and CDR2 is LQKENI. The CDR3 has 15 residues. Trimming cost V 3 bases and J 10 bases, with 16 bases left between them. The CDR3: CASSPPDGITSPLHF. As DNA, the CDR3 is TGTGCCAGCTCACCCCCGGACGGGATCACATCACCCCTCCACTTT.

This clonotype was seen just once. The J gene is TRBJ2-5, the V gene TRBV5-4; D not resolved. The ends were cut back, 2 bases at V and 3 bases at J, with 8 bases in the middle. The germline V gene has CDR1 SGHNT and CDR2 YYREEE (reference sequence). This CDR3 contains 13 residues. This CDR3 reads CASSFFGKETQYF. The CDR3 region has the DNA TGTGCCAGCAGCTTTTTCGGCAAAGAGACCCAGTACTTC.

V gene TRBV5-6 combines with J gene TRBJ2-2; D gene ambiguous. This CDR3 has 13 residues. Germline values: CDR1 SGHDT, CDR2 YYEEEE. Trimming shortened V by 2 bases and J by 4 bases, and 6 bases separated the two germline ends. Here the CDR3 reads CASSFQATGELFF. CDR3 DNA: TGTGCCAGCAGCTTCCAGGCCACCGGGGAGCTGTTTTTT.

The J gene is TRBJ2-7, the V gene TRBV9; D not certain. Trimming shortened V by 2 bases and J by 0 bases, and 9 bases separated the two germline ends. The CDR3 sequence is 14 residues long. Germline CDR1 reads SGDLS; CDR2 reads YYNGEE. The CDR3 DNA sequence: TGTGCCAGCAGCGTTAGTCCTAACTCCTACGAGCAGTACTTC. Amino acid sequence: CASSVSPNSYEQYF. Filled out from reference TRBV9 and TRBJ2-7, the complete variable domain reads DSGVTQTPKHLITATGQRVTLRCSPRSGDLSVYWYQQSLDQGLQFLIQYYNGEERAKGNILERFSAQQFPDLHSELNLSSLELGDSALYFCASSVSPNSYEQYFGPGTRLTVT.

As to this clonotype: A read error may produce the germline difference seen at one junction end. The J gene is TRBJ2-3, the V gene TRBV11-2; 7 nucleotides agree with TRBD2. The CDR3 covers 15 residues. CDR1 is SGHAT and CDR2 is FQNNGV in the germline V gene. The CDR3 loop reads CASSGRTGGTDTQYF. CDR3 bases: TGTGCCAGCAGCGGTAGGACGGGAGGCACAGATACGCAGTACTTT.